This T cell receptor (beta chain) is from a study of blood T cell repertoires in COVID-19. This clone was seen just once. The assay was immunoSEQ multiplex PCR, and TCRdb's table has in-frame clones only and misses some. There are tens of thousands of clones in the sample; 70% to 90% occur only once, and around a quarter lies in the top ten. V was shortened by 3 bases and J by 4 bases, with 10 bases between the two germline ends. The CDR3 has 13 amino acids. CDR1 and CDR2 (germline): SGHDN, FVKESK. The TCR was taken from a human donor in a cohort sampled during active COVID-19. Sequenced input: peripheral blood. This chain joins TRBV14 and TRBJ2-7; possibly TRBD1 for D (6 bases). CDR3 residues: CASSQRTVYEQYF. For the CDR3, the DNA is TGTGCCAGCAGCCAGCGGACAGTTTACGAGCAGTACTTC.